This T cell receptor beta chain was profiled in a study of a mutant IDH1 vaccine in newly diagnosed glioma. Across the study: The sex distribution of treated patients was approximately 62% male and about 38% female, with a mean age of roughly 40 years.

Sample time point: week 47, end of study. Each vaccine dose was 300 ug of mutant IDH1 20-mer peptide, with topical imiquimod. Newly diagnosed WHO grade 3 or 4 IDH1-mutant, ATRX-lost astrocytomas were identified in the donors. Comments on this clone: Its antigen remains unknown.

CDR3 length: 16 amino acids. Looked up from germline, CDR1 is SGHNT and CDR2 is YYREEE (reference sequence). Trimming at V came to 3 bases and at J to 2 bases, leaving 6 bases not matched to a gene. The assay was immunoSEQ multiplex PCR, and TCRdb's table has in-frame clones only and misses some. The top ten hold under 2.5% of the sample, which has tens of thousands of clones, more than 70% seen once. This chain joins TRBV5-4 and TRBJ2-4; 9 bases are shared with TRBD1. Material: PBMCs, obtained from a glioma patient whose treatment included an IDH1 peptide vaccine. The sequence came from a middle-aged man with glioma. The CDR3 here is CASSSGTGMTKNIQYF. The CDR3 DNA reads as TGTGCCAGCAGCTCCGGGACAGGGATGACCAAAAACATTCAGTACTTC.